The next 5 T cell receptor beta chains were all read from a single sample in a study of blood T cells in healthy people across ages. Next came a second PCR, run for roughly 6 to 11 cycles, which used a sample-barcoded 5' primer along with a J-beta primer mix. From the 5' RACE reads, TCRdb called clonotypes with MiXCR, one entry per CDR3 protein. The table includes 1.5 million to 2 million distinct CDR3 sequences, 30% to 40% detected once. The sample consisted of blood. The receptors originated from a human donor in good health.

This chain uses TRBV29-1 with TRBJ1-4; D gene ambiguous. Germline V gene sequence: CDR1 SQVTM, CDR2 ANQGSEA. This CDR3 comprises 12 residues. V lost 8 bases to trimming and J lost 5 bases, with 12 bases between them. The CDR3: CSISLSNEKLFF. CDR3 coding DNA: TGCAGCATAAGCCTATCGAATGAAAAACTGTTTTTT.

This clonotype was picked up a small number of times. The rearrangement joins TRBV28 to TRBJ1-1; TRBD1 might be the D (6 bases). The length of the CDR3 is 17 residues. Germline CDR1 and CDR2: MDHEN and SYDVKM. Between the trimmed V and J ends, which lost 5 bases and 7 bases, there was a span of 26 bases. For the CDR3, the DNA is TGTGCCAGCAGTCATTACCCCCGAAGACAGGTGAGACATGAAGCTTTCTTT. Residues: CASSHYPRRQVRHEAFF.

The CDR3 sequence: CSARDLEGGGSQYF. DNA of the CDR3: TGCAGTGCTAGAGACCTGGAGGGGGGCGGGTCCCAGTACTTC. V is TRBV20-1 and J is TRBJ2-5; D is tentatively TRBD1 or TRBD2 (6 bases each). In germline, CDR1 is DFQATT, CDR2 SNEGSKA (reference sequence). The CDR3 sequence is 14 residues long. Trimming pared 0 bases from V and 9 bases from J, leaving 17 bases between.

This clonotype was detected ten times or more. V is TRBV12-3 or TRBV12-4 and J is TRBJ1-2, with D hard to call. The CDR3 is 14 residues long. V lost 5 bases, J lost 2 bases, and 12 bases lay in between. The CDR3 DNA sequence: TGTGCCAGCAGTCCCGCCGGCGACAACTATGGCTACACCTTC. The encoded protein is CASSPAGDNYGYTF.

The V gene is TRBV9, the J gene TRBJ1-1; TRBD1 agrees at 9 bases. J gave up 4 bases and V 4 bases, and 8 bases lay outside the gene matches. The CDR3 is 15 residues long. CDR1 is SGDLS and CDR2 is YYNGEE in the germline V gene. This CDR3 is CASSSWTGVGTEAFF. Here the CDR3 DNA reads TGTGCCAGCAGCTCTTGGACAGGGGTGGGCACTGAAGCTTTCTTT.